This is a list of T cell receptor beta chains from one sample in a study of T cell repertoires in cytomegalovirus infection. Each CDR3 protein is one row after TCRdb ran MiXCR on the reads. The sample records fewer than 130,000 distinct CDR3 sequences, over 40% being singletons. No antigen has been identified for these receptors. The sequenced sample was CD8+ T cells from cultured PBMCs, obtained from culture after CMV antigen stimulation. The receptors come from a human donor in good health (CMV status not recorded). Some clones in this sample may be carry-over from other donors' samples. Each CDR3 is given without its conserved first and last residue. Each record gives: V gene, J gene, CDR3 length, CDR3 protein.

V gene: TRBV29-1; J gene: TRBJ2-1; CDR3 length: 10; CDR3 protein: SVLGLAHEQF
V gene: TRBV7-2; J gene: TRBJ2-7; CDR3 length: 12; CDR3 protein: ASSPAPGEYEQY
V gene: TRBV6-5; J gene: TRBJ1-6; CDR3 length: 13; CDR3 protein: ASSSPGPPNSPLH
V gene: TRBV2; J gene: TRBJ2-7; CDR3 length: 14; CDR3 protein: ASRMSRAADLGEQY
V gene: TRBV2; J gene: TRBJ1-1; CDR3 length: 11; CDR3 protein: ARLGQGATEAF
V gene: TRBV2; J gene: TRBJ2-3; CDR3 length: 14; CDR3 protein: ARLDPLAASTDTQY
V gene: TRBV7-8; J gene: TRBJ2-7; CDR3 length: 12; CDR3 protein: ASSLAEGLYEQY
V gene: TRBV5-1; J gene: TRBJ2-1; CDR3 length: 11; CDR3 protein: ASSLGGGGEQF
V gene: TRBV20-1; J gene: TRBJ1-6; CDR3 length: 13; CDR3 protein: SARVGSSYNSPLH
V gene: TRBV13; J gene: TRBJ2-7; CDR3 length: 11; CDR3 protein: ASSSNRVHEQY
V gene: TRBV6-6; J gene: TRBJ1-1; CDR3 length: 13; CDR3 protein: ASSSENQGNTEAF
V gene: TRBV7-9; J gene: TRBJ1-4; CDR3 length: 15; CDR3 protein: ASSLSWTGAANEKLF
V gene: TRBV20-1; J gene: TRBJ2-2; CDR3 length: 11; CDR3 protein: SATPGLTGELF
V gene: TRBV20-1; J gene: TRBJ2-5; CDR3 length: 15; CDR3 protein: SASSLFGGSYQETQY
V gene: TRBV3-1; J gene: TRBJ1-1; CDR3 length: 12; CDR3 protein: ASSQTGMNTEAF
V gene: TRBV12-3/TRBV12-4; J gene: TRBJ2-7; CDR3 length: 11; CDR3 protein: ASSPGPAGEQY
V gene: TRBV6-5; J gene: TRBJ2-2; CDR3 length: 12; CDR3 protein: ASSYGRNTGELF
V gene: TRBV7-8; J gene: TRBJ2-5; CDR3 length: 13; CDR3 protein: ASSPTLGGQETQY
V gene: TRBV7-8; J gene: TRBJ2-1; CDR3 length: 14; CDR3 protein: ASSLMGQGIYNEQF
V gene: TRBV7-4; J gene: TRBJ2-1; CDR3 length: 12; CDR3 protein: ASKGTSGGNEQF
V gene: TRBV7-8; J gene: TRBJ2-7; CDR3 length: 11; CDR3 protein: ASSSDASYEQY
V gene: TRBV7-9; J gene: TRBJ2-1; CDR3 length: 14; CDR3 protein: ASSLGIGDALDEQF
V gene: TRBV10-3; J gene: TRBJ1-3; CDR3 length: 13; CDR3 protein: ASGGWGSGGNTIY
V gene: TRBV4-2; J gene: TRBJ1-1; CDR3 length: 13; CDR3 protein: ASSQPGQAHTEAF
V gene: TRBV6-1; J gene: TRBJ2-1; CDR3 length: 15; CDR3 protein: ASSPLVGQGINNEQF
V gene: TRBV7-2; J gene: TRBJ1-4; CDR3 length: 12; CDR3 protein: ASSLMADAEKLF
V gene: TRBV4-1; J gene: TRBJ2-1; CDR3 length: 13; CDR3 protein: ASSQDSGGGSEQF
V gene: TRBV20-1; J gene: TRBJ2-1; CDR3 length: 13; CDR3 protein: SARDRERGSNEQF
V gene: TRBV12-3/TRBV12-4; J gene: TRBJ2-5; CDR3 length: 13; CDR3 protein: ASSRDRDGAETQY
V gene: TRBV7-6; J gene: TRBJ2-7; CDR3 length: 12; CDR3 protein: ASRGGQGSHEQY
V gene: TRBV19; J gene: TRBJ1-6; CDR3 length: 13; CDR3 protein: ASSIRDSNYSPLH
V gene: TRBV19; J gene: TRBJ2-4; CDR3 length: 10; CDR3 protein: ASSQGFDIQY
V gene: TRBV15; J gene: TRBJ1-2; CDR3 length: 11; CDR3 protein: ATSILTGNGYT
V gene: TRBV7-8; J gene: TRBJ2-7; CDR3 length: 12; CDR3 protein: ASSLAGRTYEQY
V gene: TRBV12-3/TRBV12-4; J gene: TRBJ2-1; CDR3 length: 13; CDR3 protein: ASSLAGQGHNEQF
V gene: TRBV5-4; J gene: TRBJ2-2; CDR3 length: 11; CDR3 protein: ASGTGEAGELF
V gene: TRBV19; J gene: TRBJ1-1; CDR3 length: 12; CDR3 protein: ASSILGTNTEAF
V gene: TRBV27; J gene: TRBJ2-1; CDR3 length: 14; CDR3 protein: ASSPTSGGSYNEQF
V gene: TRBV7-9; J gene: TRBJ2-3; CDR3 length: 12; CDR3 protein: ASSPDTFTDTQY
V gene: TRBV2; J gene: TRBJ1-2; CDR3 length: 13; CDR3 protein: ASSEATVLNYGYT
V gene: TRBV6-2/TRBV6-3; J gene: TRBJ2-3; CDR3 length: 10; CDR3 protein: ASSYPRDTQY
V gene: TRBV4-1; J gene: TRBJ1-1; CDR3 length: 13; CDR3 protein: ASSQTGMGNTEAF
V gene: TRBV28; J gene: TRBJ2-7; CDR3 length: 12; CDR3 protein: ASRPTGVAYEQY
V gene: TRBV6-5; J gene: TRBJ1-1; CDR3 length: 13; CDR3 protein: ASSYSGTANTEAF
V gene: TRBV14; J gene: TRBJ2-6; CDR3 length: 15; CDR3 protein: ASSQSSPKRGANVLT
V gene: TRBV7-3; J gene: TRBJ2-3; CDR3 length: 12; CDR3 protein: ASSTYSNTDTQY
V gene: TRBV7-8; J gene: TRBJ1-5; CDR3 length: 13; CDR3 protein: ASSRTGDGYQPQH
V gene: TRBV28; J gene: TRBJ2-1; CDR3 length: 15; CDR3 protein: ASSYLSSGGTYNEQF
V gene: TRBV13; J gene: TRBJ1-2; CDR3 length: 12; CDR3 protein: ASSFRPGDYGYT
V gene: TRBV13; J gene: TRBJ2-4; CDR3 length: 15; CDR3 protein: ASSLRGSAGPRAIQY
V gene: TRBV7-6; J gene: TRBJ2-3; CDR3 length: 12; CDR3 protein: ASSSGQGPDTQY
V gene: TRBV5-1; J gene: TRBJ2-7; CDR3 length: 12; CDR3 protein: ASSPYRGDYEQY
V gene: TRBV12-3/TRBV12-4; J gene: TRBJ2-3; CDR3 length: 13; CDR3 protein: ASSRTSGARDTQY
V gene: TRBV28; J gene: TRBJ2-3; CDR3 length: 14; CDR3 protein: ASSALSNRETDTQY